These T cell receptor beta chains were read from a single sample in a study of technical replicates of blood from several donors. Sequenced by immunoSEQ multiplex PCR; TCRdb stores in-frame clones only, minus some. The profile shows roughly 69,000 clones, more than 85% of them singletons. Sequencing was performed on PBMCs. Receptors were obtained from a human donor in good health. Some clones in this sample may be carry-over from other donors' samples. Each CDR3 is given with its conserved first and last residue. A D gene is named only where the DNA matches it firmly. Clone size is not always given. Where it is, it says once, few, many or a class for expanded clones.

clone size	D gene	V gene	J gene	CDR3 DNA	CDR3 protein
NA	NA	TRBV5-1	TRBJ1-1	TGCGCCAGCAGCTATAGCGGCGGAGACACTGAAGCTTTCTTT	CASSYSGGDTEAFF
NA	TRBD2	TRBV4-2	TRBJ2-2	TGTGCCAGCGAGCTAGCGGGAGGGCCCGTCGGGGAGCTGTTTTTT	CASELAGGPVGELFF
NA	TRBD1	TRBV10-3	TRBJ1-5	TGTGCCATAAGTGCAGGGGGTCTCAATCAGCCCCAGCATTTT	CAISAGGLNQPQHF
NA	TRBD1	TRBV2	TRBJ1-2	TGTGCCAGCAGTGGGGGACAGGGGGGAACTAACTATGGCTACACCTTC	CASSGGQGGTNYGYTF
NA	TRBD1	TRBV27	TRBJ1-1	TGTGCCAGCAGAACGACAGGGAGGAACACTGAAGCTTTCTTT	CASRTTGRNTEAFF
NA	TRBD1	TRBV2	TRBJ2-3	TGTGCCAGCAGTGAAGGACAGGGGCCAGATACGCAGTATTTT	CASSEGQGPDTQYF
NA	NA	TRBV7-3	TRBJ1-1	TGTGCCAGCAGCCCAGGGGCCGGGAACACTGAAGCTTTCTTT	CASSPGAGNTEAFF
NA	NA	TRBV6-6	TRBJ1-4	TGTGCCAGCACTGAGACAACTAATGAAAAACTGTTTTTT	CASTETTNEKLFF
NA	TRBD1	TRBV2	TRBJ1-6	TGTGCCAGCAGGGCCGGGACAGGGGGTTCACCCCTCCACTTT	CASRAGTGGSPLHF
NA	NA	TRBV18	TRBJ1-6	TGTGCCAGCTCACCCGAACAGGGTAAGGCCCTCCACTTT	CASSPEQGKALHF
NA	TRBD2	TRBV2	TRBJ2-1	TGTGCCAGCAGTGAATCGGCGGGGGTAGGCAATGAGCAGTTCTTC	CASSESAGVGNEQFF
NA	TRBD2	TRBV4-3	TRBJ2-7	TGCGCCAGCAGCCAAGATCTAGCGGGAAATTACGAGCAGTACTTC	CASSQDLAGNYEQYF
NA	NA	TRBV7-9	TRBJ2-4	TGTGCCAGCAGCCCGGGACAATGGGGGGCCAAAAACATTCAGTACTTC	CASSPGQWGAKNIQYF
NA	TRBD2	TRBV6-6	TRBJ2-2	TGTGCCAGCAGTTCGCCCTGGAGTAGCGGGAGAGGGGAGCTGTTTTTT	CASSSPWSSGRGELFF
NA	TRBD1	TRBV7-2	TRBJ1-1	TGTGCCAGCAGCTTATTGGCGCAGGGGGTCACTGAAGCTTTCTTT	CASSLLAQGVTEAFF
NA	NA	TRBV6-6	TRBJ1-2	TGTGCCAGCAGTTACTCCGGACAACATCTATACGGCTACACCTTC	CASSYSGQHLYGYTF
NA	NA	TRBV6-1	TRBJ2-7	TGTGCCAGCAGTGAAGGGGGGCCGACCTCGTACTTC	CASSEGGPTSYF
NA	NA	TRBV29-1	TRBJ1-4	TGCAGCGCAGTGGGGAGGGGCGGTGAAAAACTGTTTTTT	CSAVGRGGEKLFF
once	NA	TRBV21-1	TRBJ2-7	TGTGCCAGCGTCCGAGGCAGCTGGTCCTACGAGCAGTACTTC	CASVRGSWSYEQYF
NA	NA	TRBV27	TRBJ2-7	TGTGCCAGCAGGCCAAGTAGCTCCTACGAGCAGTACTTC	CASRPSSSYEQYF
NA	NA	TRBV4-1	TRBJ2-5	TGCGCCAGCAGCCAGGGGGGAAGGGCCAAGGCGGGGGAGACCCAGTACTTC	CASSQGGRAKAGETQYF
NA	TRBD1	TRBV6-5	TRBJ2-3	TGTGCCAGCAGTTACTCGAGGACAGGCCAGGCAGATACGCAGTATTTT	CASSYSRTGQADTQYF
NA	NA	TRBV12-5	TRBJ2-2	TGTGCTAGTGGTGGGGGGGCACAGTTTAAACCCGGGGAGCTGTTTTTT	CASGGGAQFKPGELFF
NA	TRBD2	TRBV30	TRBJ2-3	TGTGCCTGGAGTGTACTAGCGGGAGTTACGCAGTATTTT	CAWSVLAGVTQYF
NA	TRBD2	TRBV4-1	TRBJ2-7	TGCGCCAGCAGCCAACCACCCTCCCTGCGGGAGATAAGGGAGCAGTACTTC	CASSQPPSLREIREQYF
NA	TRBD1	TRBV7-9	TRBJ1-1	TGTGCCAGCAGCCCTACAGGGGGCGCGGCTGAAGCTTTCTTT	CASSPTGGAAEAFF
NA	NA	TRBV30	TRBJ1-1	TGTGCCTGGAGTGTCCCGGGGACTGAAGCTTTCTTT	CAWSVPGTEAFF
few	NA	TRBV10-3	TRBJ1-5	TGTGCCATCAGTGAGGGGCACAATCAGCCCCAGCATTTT	CAISEGHNQPQHF
NA	TRBD1	TRBV2	TRBJ2-1	TGTGCCATCTCCCGGGGGGACAGGGTGACCTACAATGAGCAGTTCTTC	CAISRGDRVTYNEQFF
once	NA	TRBV5-1	TRBJ1-3	TGCGCCAGCTCAGCTGCGGGGAGCTCTGGAAACACCATATATTTT	CASSAAGSSGNTIYF
NA	TRBD2	TRBV4-2	TRBJ2-1	TGTGCCAGCAGCCAAGGACTAGCGGGAGACGGTGAGCAGTTCTTC	CASSQGLAGDGEQFF
NA	TRBD1	TRBV4-1	TRBJ2-2	TGCGCCAGCAGCCATGATGGACGGACAGGGGGGTACACCGGGGAGCTGTTTTTT	CASSHDGRTGGYTGELFF
medium-sized	TRBD2	TRBV5-1	TRBJ2-1	TGCGCCAGCAGCTCTAGCGGGGGGTACAATGAGCAGTTCTTC	CASSSSGGYNEQFF
once	TRBD1	TRBV7-2	TRBJ1-1	TGTGCCAGCAGCTACAGGGGGAACACTGAAGCTTTCTTT	CASSYRGNTEAFF
NA	TRBD2	TRBV4-3	TRBJ2-1	TGCGCCAGCAGCCAAACTAGCGGGAGTAGGTTGGAGTTCTTC	CASSQTSGSRLEFF
NA	NA	TRBV5-4	TRBJ2-7	TGTGCCAGCAGCCCGCCCCGGGGTTTAGACGAGCAGTACTTC	CASSPPRGLDEQYF